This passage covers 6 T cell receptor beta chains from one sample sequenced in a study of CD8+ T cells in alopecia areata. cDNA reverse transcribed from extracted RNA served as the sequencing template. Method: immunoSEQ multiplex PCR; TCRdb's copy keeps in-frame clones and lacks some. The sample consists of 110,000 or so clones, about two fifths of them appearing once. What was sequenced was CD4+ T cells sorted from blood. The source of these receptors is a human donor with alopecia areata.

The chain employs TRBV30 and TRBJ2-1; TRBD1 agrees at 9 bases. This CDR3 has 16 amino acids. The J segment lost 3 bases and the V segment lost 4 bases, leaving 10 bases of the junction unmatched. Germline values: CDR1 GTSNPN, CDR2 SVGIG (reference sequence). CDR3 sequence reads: CAWNRFGDRVYNEQFF. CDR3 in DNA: TGTGCCTGGAATCGGTTTGGGGACAGGGTCTACAATGAGCAGTTCTTC.

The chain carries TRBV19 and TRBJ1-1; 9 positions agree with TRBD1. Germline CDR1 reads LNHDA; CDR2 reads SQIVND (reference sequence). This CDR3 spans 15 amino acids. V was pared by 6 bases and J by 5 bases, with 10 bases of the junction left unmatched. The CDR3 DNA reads TGTGCCAGTAGCGGACAGGGGCGGAGGGGGACTGAAGCTTTCTTT. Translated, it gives CASSGQGRRGTEAFF.

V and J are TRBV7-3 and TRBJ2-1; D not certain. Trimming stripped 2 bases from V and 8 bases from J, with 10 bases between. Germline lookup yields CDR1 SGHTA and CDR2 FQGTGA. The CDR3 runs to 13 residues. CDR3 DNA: TGTGCCAGCAGCTTACGTACGGACGATGAGCAGTTCTTC. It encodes CASSLRTDDEQFF. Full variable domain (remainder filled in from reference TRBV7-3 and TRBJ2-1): GAGVSQTPSNKVTEKGKYVELRCDPISGHTALYWYRQSLGQGPEFLIYFQGTGAADDSGLPNDRFFAVRPEGSVSTLKIQRTERGDSAVYLCASSLRTDDEQFFGPGTRLTVL.

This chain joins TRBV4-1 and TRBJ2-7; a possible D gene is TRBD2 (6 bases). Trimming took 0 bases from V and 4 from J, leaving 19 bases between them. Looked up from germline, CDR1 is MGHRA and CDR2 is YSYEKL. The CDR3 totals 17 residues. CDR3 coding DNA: TGCGCCAGCAGCCAAGATTTCGGGACTCTTAGGGGTTACGAGCAGTACTTC. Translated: CASSQDFGTLRGYEQYF.

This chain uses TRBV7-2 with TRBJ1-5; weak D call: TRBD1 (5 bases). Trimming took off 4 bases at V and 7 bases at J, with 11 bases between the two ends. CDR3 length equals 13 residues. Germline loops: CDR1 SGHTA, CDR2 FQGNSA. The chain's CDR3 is CASSSTVWQPQHF. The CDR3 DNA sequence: TGTGCCAGCAGCTCGACAGTATGGCAGCCCCAGCATTTT.

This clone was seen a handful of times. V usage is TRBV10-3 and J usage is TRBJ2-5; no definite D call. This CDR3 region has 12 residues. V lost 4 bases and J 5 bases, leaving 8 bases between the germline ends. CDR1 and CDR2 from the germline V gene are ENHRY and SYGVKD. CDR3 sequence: CAISGQTETQYF. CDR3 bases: TGTGCCATCAGTGGGCAGACGGAGACCCAGTACTTC.